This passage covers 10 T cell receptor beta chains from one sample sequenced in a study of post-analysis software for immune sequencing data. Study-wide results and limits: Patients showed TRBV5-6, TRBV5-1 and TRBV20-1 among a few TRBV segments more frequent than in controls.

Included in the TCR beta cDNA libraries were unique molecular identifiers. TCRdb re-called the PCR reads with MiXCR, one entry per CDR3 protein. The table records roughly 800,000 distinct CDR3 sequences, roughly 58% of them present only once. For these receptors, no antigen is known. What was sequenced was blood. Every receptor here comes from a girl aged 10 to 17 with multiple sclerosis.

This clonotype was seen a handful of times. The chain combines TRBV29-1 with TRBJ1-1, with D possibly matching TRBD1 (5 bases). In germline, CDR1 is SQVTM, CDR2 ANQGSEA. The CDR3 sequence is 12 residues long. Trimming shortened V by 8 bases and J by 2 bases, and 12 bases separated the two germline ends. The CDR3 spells CSLWDGNTEAFF. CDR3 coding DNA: TGCAGCCTTTGGGACGGTAACACTGAAGCTTTCTTT.

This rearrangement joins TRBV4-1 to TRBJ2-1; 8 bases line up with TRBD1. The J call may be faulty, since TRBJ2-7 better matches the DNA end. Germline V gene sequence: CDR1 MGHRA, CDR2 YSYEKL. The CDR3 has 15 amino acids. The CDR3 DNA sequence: TGCGCCAGCAGCCAAGCTCACAGGGGGAAATACGAGCAGTACTTC. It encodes CASSQAHRGKYEQYF.

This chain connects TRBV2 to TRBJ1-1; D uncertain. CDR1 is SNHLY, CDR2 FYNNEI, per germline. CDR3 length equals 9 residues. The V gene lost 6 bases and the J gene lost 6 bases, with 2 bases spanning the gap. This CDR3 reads CASRSEAFF. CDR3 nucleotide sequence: TGTGCCAGCAGGTCTGAAGCTTTCTTT.

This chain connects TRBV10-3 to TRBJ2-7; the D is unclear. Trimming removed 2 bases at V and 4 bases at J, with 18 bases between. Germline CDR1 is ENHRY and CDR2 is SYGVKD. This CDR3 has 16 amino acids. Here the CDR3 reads CAISEPTYRVPYEQYF. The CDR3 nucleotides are TGTGCCATCAGTGAGCCTACGTATAGGGTCCCGTACGAGCAGTACTTC.

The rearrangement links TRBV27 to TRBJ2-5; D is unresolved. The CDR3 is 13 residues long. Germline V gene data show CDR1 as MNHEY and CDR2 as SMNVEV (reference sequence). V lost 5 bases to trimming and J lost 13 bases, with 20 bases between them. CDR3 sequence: CASSHVPGRLGYF. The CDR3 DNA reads TGTGCCAGCAGTCACGTACCAGGAAGGCTGGGGTACTTC.

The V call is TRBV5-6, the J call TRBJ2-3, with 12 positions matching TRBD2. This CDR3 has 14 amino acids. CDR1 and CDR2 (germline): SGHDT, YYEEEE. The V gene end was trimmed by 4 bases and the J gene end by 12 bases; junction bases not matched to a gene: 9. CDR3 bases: TGTGCCAGCAGCCCTAGCGGGGGGGCCGCCGACCAGTATTTT. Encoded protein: CASSPSGGAADQYF. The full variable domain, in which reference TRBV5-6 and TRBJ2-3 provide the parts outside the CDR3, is DAGVTQSPTHLIKTRGQQVTLRCSPKSGHDTVSWYQQALGQGPQFIFQYYEEEERQRGNFPDRFSGHQFPNYSSELNVNALLLGDSALYLCASSPSGGAADQYFGPGTRLTVL.

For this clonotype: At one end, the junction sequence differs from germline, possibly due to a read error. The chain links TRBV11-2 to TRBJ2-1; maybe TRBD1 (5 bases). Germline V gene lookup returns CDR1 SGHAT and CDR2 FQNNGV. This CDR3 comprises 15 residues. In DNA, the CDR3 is TGTGCCAGCAGCTGGGGCCCTACCTCGTACGATGAGCAATTCTTC. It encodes CASSWGPTSYDEQFF.

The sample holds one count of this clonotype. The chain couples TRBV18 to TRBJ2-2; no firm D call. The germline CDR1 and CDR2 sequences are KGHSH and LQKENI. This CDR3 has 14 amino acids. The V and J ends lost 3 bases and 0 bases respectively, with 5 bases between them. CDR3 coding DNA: TGTGCCAGCTCACCCCCGACGAACACCGGGGAGCTGTTTTTT. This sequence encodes CASSPPTNTGELFF.

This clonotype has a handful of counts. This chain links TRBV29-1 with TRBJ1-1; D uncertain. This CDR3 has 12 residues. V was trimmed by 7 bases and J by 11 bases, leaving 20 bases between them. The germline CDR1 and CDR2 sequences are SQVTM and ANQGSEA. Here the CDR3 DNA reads TGCAGCGCCCGAAGGGCTTCCCAGAAGGCTTTCTTT. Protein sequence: CSARRASQKAFF.

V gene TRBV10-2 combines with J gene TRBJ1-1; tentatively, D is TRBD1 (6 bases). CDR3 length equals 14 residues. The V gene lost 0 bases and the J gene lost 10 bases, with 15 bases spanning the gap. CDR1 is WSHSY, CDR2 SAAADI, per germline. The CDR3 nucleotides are TGCGCCAGCAGTGAGTCGAGGGGGGCCAGGGTAGCTTTCTTT. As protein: CASSESRGARVAFF.